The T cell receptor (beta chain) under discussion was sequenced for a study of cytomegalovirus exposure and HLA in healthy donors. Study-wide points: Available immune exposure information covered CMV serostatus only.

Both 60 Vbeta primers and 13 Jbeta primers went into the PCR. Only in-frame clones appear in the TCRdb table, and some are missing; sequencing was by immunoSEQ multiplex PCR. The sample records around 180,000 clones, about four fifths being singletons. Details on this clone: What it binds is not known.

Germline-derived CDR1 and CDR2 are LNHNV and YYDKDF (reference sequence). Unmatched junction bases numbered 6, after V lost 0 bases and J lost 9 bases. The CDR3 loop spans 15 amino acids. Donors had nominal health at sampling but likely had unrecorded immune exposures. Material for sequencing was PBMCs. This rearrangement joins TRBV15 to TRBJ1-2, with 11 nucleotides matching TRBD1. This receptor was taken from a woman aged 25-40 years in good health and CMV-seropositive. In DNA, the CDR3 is TGTGCCACCAGCAGAGATAGGACAGGGGGCTTGAGCTACACCTTC. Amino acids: CATSRDRTGGLSYTF.